This entry is about one TCR beta chain. This sample was included in a study of control samples from healthy donors and cancer patients. The junction had 4 bases not matched to a gene; V was cut back by 0 bases and J by 2 bases. Germline V CDR1 and CDR2: SGHKS, YYEKEE (reference sequence). The CDR3 is made up of 17 amino acids. Repertoires were generated with immunoSEQ multiplex PCR, while TCRdb's copy carries only in-frame clones and drops some. The sample includes some 94,000 clones, around 87% of them seen just once. The specimen was blood. The chain recombines TRBV5-5 with TRBJ2-2, with 10 nucleotides matching TRBD1. This receptor was identified in a woman in her forties or fifties in good health. CDR3 protein: CASSLGRTGGNTGELFF. Written as DNA, the CDR3 is TGTGCCAGCAGCTTGGGGAGGACAGGGGGTAACACCGGGGAGCTGTTTTTT.